This T cell receptor (beta chain) stems from a study of blood T cells in healthy people across ages. This clonotype was detected ten times or more. The V end lost 0 bases, the J end lost 7 bases, and 7 bases lay between the germline ends. Germline V gene data show CDR1 as LGHNA and CDR2 as YSLEER. The CDR3 runs to 13 residues. Then a second PCR, running about 6 to 12 cycles, was carried out with a sample-barcoded 5' primer and a J-beta primer mix. One entry per CDR3 protein results from TCRdb running MiXCR on the 5' RACE reads. The sample shows around 1.1 million distinct CDR3 sequences, approximately 38% of them seen only once.

This clonotype was sampled from a man younger than 35 in good health. The material sequenced was blood. The chain carries TRBV4-3 and TRBJ2-1; unclear D gene. CDR3 protein: CASSQEANNEQFF. CDR3 nucleotide sequence: TGCGCCAGCAGCCAAGAGGCAAATAATGAGCAGTTCTTC.